A selection of T cell receptor beta chains follows, all from one sample in a study of cytomegalovirus exposure and HLA in healthy donors. The method was immunoSEQ multiplex PCR; TCRdb's version includes in-frame clones alone and lacks a portion of them. The sample shows some 140,000 clones, around 78% of them seen only once. Sequenced sample: PBMCs. These receptors all stem from a middle-aged man in good health and CMV-seronegative. Both conserved end residues are part of each CDR3. A D gene is named only where the DNA matches it firmly. Rows give clone size only sometimes, using once, few, many, or a class for an expanded clone.

.	TRBV18	TRBJ2-7	TRBD2	CASSPGLGAGVPYEQYF	TGTGCCAGCTCCCCCGGACTAGGAGCGGGAGTACCCTACGAGCAGTACTTC
.	TRBV28	TRBJ2-1	.	CASIPSLPLNEQFF	TGTGCCAGCATTCCATCCCTCCCGCTAAATGAGCAGTTCTTC
.	TRBV7-2	TRBJ2-3	TRBD2	CASSGTSGSWTDTQYF	TGTGCCAGCAGCGGCACTAGCGGGAGTTGGACAGATACGCAGTATTTT
.	TRBV11-3	TRBJ2-5	.	CASSLDGYQETQYF	TGTGCCAGCAGCCTCGACGGGTACCAAGAGACCCAGTACTTC
.	TRBV11-2	TRBJ2-7	.	CASSSPGRPYEQYF	TGTGCCAGCAGCTCGCCAGGGCGCCCCTACGAGCAGTACTTC
.	TRBV7-9	TRBJ2-3	.	CASSFSTGRLRTDTQYF	TGTGCCAGCAGCTTTTCCACAGGGAGATTGCGCACAGATACGCAGTATTTT
.	TRBV10-1	TRBJ2-1	TRBD2	CASSGGLAEDYNEQFF	TGCGCCAGCAGTGGGGGACTAGCGGAGGATTACAATGAGCAGTTCTTC
few	TRBV18	TRBJ2-4	TRBD1	CASSPGQGWTKNIQYF	TGTGCCAGCTCACCGGGACAGGGTTGGACCAAAAACATTCAGTACTTC
.	TRBV7-9	TRBJ2-5	TRBD1	CASSLGQAVQETQYF	TGTGCCAGCAGCCTAGGACAGGCCGTACAAGAGACCCAGTACTTC
once	TRBV7-2	TRBJ1-4	.	CASSLVEGDEKLFF	TGTGCCAGCAGCTTAGTGGAAGGGGATGAAAAACTGTTTTTT
.	TRBV25-1	TRBJ2-7	TRBD1	CASSEPAGQGPYEQYF	TGTGCCAGCAGTGAACCCGCGGGACAGGGGCCCTACGAGCAGTACTTC
.	TRBV7-3	TRBJ2-3	TRBD2	CASSKLAGGTDTQYF	TGTGCCAGCAGCAAATTAGCGGGAGGTACAGATACGCAGTATTTT
.	TRBV19	TRBJ2-7	.	CASSSPRDTFYEQYF	TGTGCCAGTAGTAGCCCCCGGGACACATTCTACGAGCAGTACTTC
.	TRBV12-1	TRBJ1-2	.	CASRPPLGRGLVSYGYTF	TGTGCCAGCAGACCTCCCCTGGGCAGGGGGCTTGTTAGCTATGGCTACACCTTC
once	TRBV9	TRBJ2-3	.	CASSVDGGAPADTQYF	TGTGCCAGCAGCGTAGATGGAGGGGCCCCGGCAGATACGCAGTATTTT
.	TRBV29-1	TRBJ2-2	.	CSVDGGGGTGELFF	TGCAGCGTTGATGGGGGAGGAGGAACCGGGGAGCTGTTTTTT
.	TRBV2	TRBJ2-6	TRBD1	CASTRGPSGANVLTF	TGTGCCAGCACGAGGGGGCCCTCTGGGGCCAACGTCCTGACTTTC
.	TRBV6-5	TRBJ2-7	.	CASSEAGYEQYF	TGTGCCAGCAGTGAAGCAGGGTACGAGCAGTACTTC
.	TRBV28	TRBJ2-1	.	CASSQRTVLAYNEQFF	TGTGCCAGCAGTCAAAGGACAGTTCTAGCTTACAATGAGCAGTTCTTC
.	TRBV4-1	TRBJ2-5	TRBD2	CASSQDTSGSFETQYF	TGCGCCAGCAGCCAAGATACTAGCGGGAGTTTTGAGACCCAGTACTTC
.	TRBV9	TRBJ1-2	.	CASSPAGSRYGYTF	TGTGCCAGCAGCCCGGCGGGCAGTAGATATGGCTACACCTTC
.	TRBV19	TRBJ1-1	.	CASSYEGGWTEAFF	TGTGCCAGTAGCTACGAGGGAGGTTGGACTGAAGCTTTCTTT
.	TRBV7-9	TRBJ2-7	TRBD2	CASSPGRGGVGAYEQYF	TGTGCCAGCAGCCCGGGGAGGGGCGGAGTGGGAGCCTACGAGCAGTACTTC
.	TRBV5-1	TRBJ1-6	TRBD1	CASSSGQSSYNSPLHF	TGCGCCAGCAGCTCGGGACAGAGCTCCTATAATTCACCCCTCCACTTT
.	TRBV5-4	TRBJ2-7	.	CASSLDKYSYEQYF	TGTGCCAGCAGCTTGGACAAGTACTCCTACGAGCAGTACTTC